The entry below describes one TCR beta chain. Antigen specificity is unknown. The data belong to a study of cytomegalovirus exposure and HLA in healthy donors. Points from the study as a whole: Serostatus for CMV was the only available immune exposure information. Reports showed the classifier diagnosing cytomegalovirus status with high specificity and sensitivity. Cytomegalovirus association was assigned to approximately 160 TCR beta chains.

Researchers ran the PCR with 60 Vbeta and 13 Jbeta primers. Data came from immunoSEQ multiplex PCR; TCRdb stores just in-frame clones and leaves some out. Of about 160,000 clones in the sample, around 79% were seen once. V was trimmed by 0 bases and J by 3 bases, leaving 6 bases between them. Germline values: CDR1 MGHRA, CDR2 YSYEKL. CDR3 size: 13 residues. This chain uses TRBV4-1 with TRBJ2-7, with D maybe TRBD2 (5 bases). Input material: PBMCs. The TCR comes from a man aged 35 to 55 in good health and CMV-seronegative. CDR3 DNA: TGCGCCAGCAGCCAAGATCGGGGCTACGAGCAGTACTTC. Translated: CASSQDRGYEQYF.